The 26 T cell receptor beta chains reported below all come from one sample, sequenced in a study of control samples from healthy donors and cancer patients. Sequencing was performed with immunoSEQ multiplex PCR; in TCRdb, only in-frame clones are kept and a portion is missing. Among around 28,000 clones, roughly 89% were seen once, and the ten largest hold 1.6%. Material for sequencing was PBMCs. These receptors were collected from a woman aged 35 to 49 with lung cancer.

This sequence joins TRBV28 and TRBJ2-3, with D tentatively TRBD1 (5 bases). V gave up 7 bases and J gave up 2 bases, with 16 bases separating them. The CDR3 spans 15 residues. Germline CDR1 MDHEN, CDR2 SYDVKM. The chain's CDR3 is CASTIGGANTDTQYF. The CDR3 coding sequence is TGTGCCAGCACCATAGGTGGGGCAAACACAGATACGCAGTATTTT.

This chain connects TRBV9 to TRBJ2-2; 7 positions match TRBD1. Germline CDR1 reads SGDLS; CDR2 reads YYNGEE. Trimming removed 5 bases from V and 7 bases from J; junction bases left unmatched: 5. The length of the CDR3 is 13 residues. For the CDR3, the DNA is TGTGCCAGCAGTGAGGGGGCGGGCGGGGAGCTGTTTTTT. Translating gives CASSEGAGGELFF. The whole variable domain, remainder taken from reference TRBV9 and TRBJ2-2, is DSGVTQTPKHLITATGQRVTLRCSPRSGDLSVYWYQQSLDQGLQFLIQYYNGEERAKGNILERFSAQQFPDLHSELNLSSLELGDSALYFCASSEGAGGELFFGEGSRLTVL.

The rearrangement links TRBV24-1 to TRBJ2-7; D tentatively fits TRBD1 or TRBD2 (5 bases each). Looked up from germline, CDR1 is KGHDR and CDR2 is SFDVKD. The V end was cut by 5 bases, the J end by 6 bases, with 10 bases between. The CDR3 totals 12 residues. CDR3 region: CATSAAGAEQYF. Written as DNA, the CDR3 is TGTGCCACCAGTGCCGCCGGGGCCGAGCAGTACTTC.

The CDR3 here is CASSIDKGGGYTGELFF. The DNA for the CDR3 is TGTGCCAGTAGTATAGATAAGGGTGGGGGATACACCGGGGAGCTGTTTTTT. This chain uses TRBV19 with TRBJ2-2; D might be TRBD1 or TRBD2, each matching 5 bases. Trimming cost V 0 bases and J 3 bases, with 14 bases left between them. The V gene's germline CDR1 is LNHDA and CDR2 SQIVND (reference sequence). This CDR3 region has 17 residues. Full variable domain (outside the CDR3, taken from reference TRBV19 and TRBJ2-2): DGGITQSPKYLFRKEGQNVTLSCEQNLNHDAMYWYRQDPGQGLRLIYYSQIVNDFQKGDIAEGYSVSREKKESFPLTVTSAQKNPTAFYLCASSIDKGGGYTGELFFGEGSRLTVL.

This chain uses TRBV2 with TRBJ2-5, with 8 bases lining up with TRBD2. The CDR3 consists of 17 residues. Germline-derived CDR1 and CDR2 are SNHLY and FYNNEI. The V segment lost 1 base and the J segment 1 base; nucleotides outside the gene matches: 8. CDR3 residues: CASSEVWGLGGQETQYF. CDR3 sequence (DNA): TGTGCCAGCAGTGAAGTATGGGGACTAGGGGGCCAAGAGACCCAGTACTTC.

This clone occurred once. The V gene is TRBV19, the J gene TRBJ1-6; D unresolved. CDR1 LNHDA and CDR2 SQIVND come from the germline V gene (reference sequence). V lost 6 bases and J 6 bases, leaving 12 bases between the germline ends. The CDR3 runs 14 residues. CDR3 region: CASSDWGGNSPLHF. The CDR3 bases are TGTGCCAGTAGCGATTGGGGAGGTAATTCACCCCTCCACTTT.

The chain recombines TRBV7-8 with TRBJ2-3; TRBD1 matches at 11 bases. The CDR3 has 15 residues. The germline V gene encodes CDR1 SGHVS and CDR2 FQNEAQ. V lost 5 bases and J lost 6; bases outside the gene matches: 7. This chain's CDR3 is CASSLGQGVSDTQYF. The DNA of the CDR3 is TGTGCCAGCAGCCTGGGACAGGGGGTTTCGGATACGCAGTATTTT.

The chain carries TRBV19 and TRBJ2-4; maybe TRBD2 (7 bases). Germline loops: CDR1 LNHDA, CDR2 SQIVND (reference sequence). This CDR3 contains 15 residues. Between the trimmed V and J ends, which lost 5 bases and 8 bases, there was a span of 19 bases. The CDR3 protein is CASSDSHRGGDIQYF. The CDR3 region has the DNA TGTGCCAGTAGTGATTCCCACAGAGGGGGGGACATTCAGTACTTC.

This clone was counted once. The gene calls are TRBV2 and TRBJ1-6, with D uncertain. The CDR3 has 13 residues. Germline values: CDR1 SNHLY, CDR2 FYNNEI. V was shortened by 7 bases and J by 7 bases, with 11 bases between the two germline ends. The CDR3 nucleotides are TGTGCCAGCAATCGGGAACTAAATTCACCCCTCCACTTT. This gives the protein CASNRELNSPLHF.

This clone appeared once. The chain recombines TRBV6-5 with TRBJ2-7, with 7 bases fitting TRBD2. Losses at the gene ends were 2 bases for V and 5 bases for J; bases not matched to a gene: 9. Germline CDR1 and CDR2: MNHEY and SVGAGI. This CDR3 is 15 amino acids long. The CDR3 sequence is CASSYDATSFHEQYF. CDR3 in DNA: TGTGCCAGCAGTTACGACGCGACTAGCTTCCACGAGCAGTACTTC.

The V and J genes are TRBV9 and TRBJ1-4, with D tentatively TRBD1 (5 bases). CDR1 SGDLS and CDR2 YYNGEE come from the germline V gene. The CDR3 runs 14 residues. The germline V and J ends were trimmed by 4 bases and 6 bases, with 13 bases remaining between them. The CDR3 DNA reads as TGTGCCAGCAGCCCACAGCAGGGTTATGAAAAACTGTTTTTT. Residues: CASSPQQGYEKLFF.

The rearrangement links TRBV5-1 to TRBJ1-1; TRBD1 matches at 8 bases. V gave up 2 bases and J gave up 4 bases; unmatched junction bases: 10. Looked up from germline, CDR1 is SGHRS and CDR2 is YFSETQ. CDR3 length equals 16 residues. The CDR3 sequence: CASSFGIQGAVTEAFF. The CDR3 region has the DNA TGCGCCAGCAGCTTTGGAATCCAGGGGGCGGTCACTGAAGCTTTCTTT.

This clone was seen only once. The chain couples TRBV6-5 to TRBJ1-3; D gene uncertain. CDR1 is MNHEY and CDR2 is SVGAGI in the germline V gene. The CDR3 has 13 residues. The V end lost 7 bases, the J end lost 6 bases, and 13 bases lay between the germline ends. The CDR3 DNA sequence: TGTGCCAGCAAGTCTGGGGAGGCAAACACCATATATTTT. Protein: CASKSGEANTIYF.

The chain links TRBV20-1 to TRBJ1-1; 7 bases agree with TRBD1. Trimming at V came to 8 bases and at J to 6 bases, leaving 6 bases not matched to a gene. Germline-derived CDR1 and CDR2 are DFQATT and SNEGSKA (reference sequence). CDR3 length: 11 amino acids. Here the CDR3 reads CSTRRGSEAFF. As DNA, the CDR3 is TGCAGTACACGCAGGGGGTCTGAAGCTTTCTTT.

This clone was counted only a few times. V and J are TRBV6-5 and TRBJ2-5; 12 nucleotides align to TRBD2. V gave up 4 bases and J gave up 5 bases; unmatched junction bases: 5. The CDR3 totals 15 residues. From germline, CDR1 is MNHEY and CDR2 SVGAGI. The CDR3 protein is CASSSSGGAGETQYF. Here the CDR3 DNA reads TGTGCCAGCAGTTCTAGCGGGGGGGCCGGGGAGACCCAGTACTTC.

This clone appeared once. The CDR3 DNA is TGTGCCAGCAGGCCCGGGGGCGCAACTAATGAAAAACTGTTTTTT. Protein sequence: CASRPGGATNEKLFF. J is TRBJ1-4 and V is TRBV11-2; TRBD1 might be the D (6 bases). Germline CDR1 reads SGHAT; CDR2 reads FQNNGV. V was trimmed by 6 bases and J by 0 bases, leaving 11 bases between them. The CDR3 loop spans 15 amino acids. The variable domain in full, completed from reference TRBV11-2 and TRBJ1-4, reads EAGVAQSPRYKIIEKRQSVAFWCNPISGHATLYWYQQILGQGPKLLIQFQNNGVVDDSQLPKDRFSAERLKGVDSTLKIQPAKLEDSAVYLCASRPGGATNEKLFFGSGTQLSVL.

The rearrangement links TRBV20-1 to TRBJ2-1, with D possibly TRBD2 on 6 matching bases. Germline loops: CDR1 DFQATT, CDR2 SNEGSKA (reference sequence). This CDR3 has 12 residues. V shed 3 bases and J shed 5 bases, with 8 bases lying between them. The DNA of the CDR3 is TGCAGTGCTAGTAGGAGGGACAATGAGCAGTTCTTC. It codes for CSASRRDNEQFF.

This chain links TRBV30 with TRBJ1-2; D is unresolved. V lost 0 bases and J 3 bases, leaving 8 bases between the germline ends. The CDR3 consists of 13 residues. Germline lookup yields CDR1 GTSNPN and CDR2 SVGIG (reference sequence). The CDR3 coding sequence is TGTGCCTGGAGTGTACGTACAGACTATGGCTACACCTTC. It codes for CAWSVRTDYGYTF.

This chain connects TRBV9 to TRBJ2-1, with TRBD2 matching 11 bases. Germline-derived CDR1 and CDR2 are SGDLS and YYNGEE. V shed 0 bases, J shed 8 bases, and the junction held 4 bases outside the gene matches. The CDR3 length is 15 residues. CDR3 DNA: TGTGCCAGCAGCGTAGATAGCGGGGGGGCCGATGAGCAGTTCTTC. Translated, it gives CASSVDSGGADEQFF.

V gene TRBV19 combines with J gene TRBJ1-3; no definite D call. CDR1 is LNHDA, CDR2 SQIVND, per germline (reference sequence). This CDR3 contains 16 residues. V was shortened by 6 bases and J by 0 bases, with 15 bases between the two germline ends. The CDR3: CASSRPDPSSGNTIYF. As DNA, the CDR3 is TGTGCCAGTAGCCGCCCGGACCCTAGCTCTGGAAACACCATATATTTT.

The gene calls are TRBV11-2 and TRBJ1-2, with 8 bases lining up with TRBD1. The germline V gene encodes CDR1 SGHAT and CDR2 FQNNGV. The ends lost 5 bases at V and 4 bases at J; junction bases unmatched: 9. The CDR3 covers 15 residues. The CDR3, as DNA: TGTGCCAGCAGCCCCGGTCCCGGGACAGGCTATGGCTACACCTTC. Translation gives CASSPGPGTGYGYTF. Looking up the rest from reference TRBV11-2 and TRBJ1-2 gives the full variable domain: EAGVAQSPRYKIIEKRQSVAFWCNPISGHATLYWYQQILGQGPKLLIQFQNNGVVDDSQLPKDRFSAERLKGVDSTLKIQPAKLEDSAVYLCASSPGPGTGYGYTFGSGTRLTVV.

The chain carries TRBV10-3 and TRBJ2-1; no reliable D call. Germline-derived CDR1 and CDR2 are ENHRY and SYGVKD. The CDR3 consists of 14 residues. Trimming pared 0 bases from V and 6 bases from J, leaving 9 bases between. In nucleotides, the CDR3 is TGTGCCATCAGTGAGTCTGCAGAACTCAATGAGCAGTTCTTC. Protein sequence: CAISESAELNEQFF.

The V call is TRBV10-3, the J call TRBJ1-1, with a possible D match to TRBD1 (6 bases). CDR3 length equals 17 residues. From germline, CDR1 is ENHRY and CDR2 SYGVKD. The germline V and J ends were trimmed by 3 bases and 1 base, with 18 bases remaining between them. The CDR3 reads CAISDGFQGSGNTEAFF. As DNA, the CDR3 is TGTGCCATCAGTGATGGGTTTCAGGGGTCGGGGAACACTGAAGCTTTCTTT.

The chain is built from TRBV28 and TRBJ2-7; 9 nucleotides line up with TRBD2. Per the germline V gene, CDR1 is MDHEN and CDR2 is SYDVKM. The CDR3 loop spans 14 amino acids. J was trimmed by 7 bases and V by 3 bases; bases with no gene match: 7. The CDR3 protein is CASSLTSGSLEQYF. The CDR3 DNA reads as TGTGCCAGCAGTTTGACTAGCGGATCCTTGGAGCAGTACTTC.

The V gene is TRBV9, the J gene TRBJ2-1, with TRBD2 matching 8 bases. The V gene end was trimmed by 1 base and the J gene end by 0 bases; junction bases not matched to a gene: 15. The CDR3 is 20 amino acids. The V gene's germline CDR1 is SGDLS and CDR2 YYNGEE. Written as DNA, the CDR3 is TGTGCCAGCAGCGTACCCCCCGGTCGGGGGGGCGAGGGCTCCTACAATGAGCAGTTCTTC. It translates to CASSVPPGRGGEGSYNEQFF.

As for this clone: Additional DNA sequences in this sample encode the identical CDR3. This chain joins TRBV7-6 and TRBJ2-2; D remains unclear. Trimming cost V 2 bases and J 4 bases, with 5 bases left between them. Germline V gene sequence: CDR1 SGHVS, CDR2 FNYEAQ. This CDR3 spans 13 amino acids. The CDR3 coding sequence is TGTGCCAGCAGCTTATTGGGCACCGGGGAGCTGTTTTTT. This codes for CASSLLGTGELFF.